Each of the 10 T cell receptor beta chains below was sequenced from the same sample in a study of early stage breast cancer tumors. Some clones are missing from TCRdb's copy, which holds only in-frame ones; the method was immunoSEQ multiplex PCR. Of roughly 10,000 clones listed, roughly 70% are singletons. The sample taken for sequencing was breast tumor tissue. These receptor sequences come from a person in their fifties or sixties with breast cancer.

V is TRBV6-1 and J is TRBJ2-7; TRBD1 agrees at 9 bases. With V trimmed by 8 bases and J by 4 bases, 6 bases remained unmatched. This CDR3 region has 13 residues. The germline CDR1 and CDR2 sequences are MNHNS and SASEGT. The CDR3 loop is CASGRTGAYEQYF. The CDR3 DNA is TGTGCCAGCGGTCGGACAGGGGCTTACGAGCAGTACTTC.

V is TRBV5-1 and J is TRBJ2-5; no clear D gene. Trimming stripped 0 bases from V and 1 base from J, with 7 bases between. The germline gives CDR1 SGHRS, CDR2 YFSETQ. The length of the CDR3 is 14 residues. This chain's CDR3 is CASSLGTPQETQYF. The CDR3 DNA reads TGCGCCAGCAGCTTGGGTACTCCCCAAGAGACCCAGTACTTC.

The V gene is TRBV19, the J gene TRBJ1-2, with TRBD1 matching over 9 bases. Germline V gene sequence: CDR1 LNHDA, CDR2 SQIVND (reference sequence). This CDR3 has 15 residues. The trim removed 6 bases at V and 5 bases at J, leaving 10 bases unmatched. CDR3 loop: CASSTDRGVPYGYTF. DNA for the CDR3: TGTGCCAGTAGCACCGACAGGGGGGTTCCGTATGGCTACACCTTC. Filled out from reference TRBV19 and TRBJ1-2, the complete variable domain reads DGGITQSPKYLFRKEGQNVTLSCEQNLNHDAMYWYRQDPGQGLRLIYYSQIVNDFQKGDIAEGYSVSREKKESFPLTVTSAQKNPTAFYLCASSTDRGVPYGYTFGSGTRLTVV.

This clone is large in the sample. The CDR3 is CASSLDLDRSGNTIYF. CDR3 nucleotide sequence: TGTGCCAGCAGCTTAGACCTGGATCGCTCTGGAAACACCATATATTTT. This chain uses TRBV11-1 with TRBJ1-3; unclear D gene. Trimming removed 1 base at V and 0 bases at J, with 10 bases between. The length of the CDR3 is 16 residues. The germline V gene has CDR1 SGHAT and CDR2 FQDESV (reference sequence).

The J gene is TRBJ2-3, the V gene TRBV11-2, with D tentatively TRBD1 or TRBD2 (5 bases each). Trimming stripped 7 bases from V and 2 bases from J, with 16 bases between. This CDR3 has 15 amino acids. From germline, CDR1 is SGHAT and CDR2 FQNNGV. Here the CDR3 DNA reads TGTGCCAGCAACACCGGGACCCCATTCACAGATACGCAGTATTTT. This sequence encodes CASNTGTPFTDTQYF.

This chain joins TRBV28 and TRBJ2-5; the D is unclear. This CDR3 is 14 amino acids long. Germline V gives CDR1 MDHEN, CDR2 SYDVKM. Deletions cut 3 bases from V and 1 base from J, with 9 bases between. CDR3 residues: CASSLSFPQETQYF. In DNA, the CDR3 is TGTGCCAGCAGTTTGAGCTTTCCCCAAGAGACCCAGTACTTC.

The chain links TRBV19 to TRBJ1-2, with TRBD1 matching over 7 bases. From germline, CDR1 is LNHDA and CDR2 SQIVND (reference sequence). Trimming took 7 bases from V and 6 from J; bases not matched to a gene: 8. The CDR3 is made up of 13 amino acids. CDR3 coding DNA: TGTGCCAGTATTAACAGGGGAGAGGATGGCTACACCTTC. This encodes CASINRGEDGYTF. The full variable domain, rest sourced from reference TRBV19 and TRBJ1-2, is DGGITQSPKYLFRKEGQNVTLSCEQNLNHDAMYWYRQDPGQGLRLIYYSQIVNDFQKGDIAEGYSVSREKKESFPLTVTSAQKNPTAFYLCASINRGEDGYTFGSGTRLTVV.

This chain uses TRBV5-6 with TRBJ1-2; TRBD1 aligns across 7 bases. V was clipped by 4 bases and J by 4 bases; unmatched bases: 4. The CDR3 totals 13 residues. The germline CDR1 and CDR2 sequences are SGHDT and YYEEEE. CDR3 sequence: CASSIQGSYGYTF. The CDR3 DNA sequence: TGTGCCAGCAGCATACAGGGGTCCTATGGCTACACCTTC.

V is TRBV28 and J is TRBJ2-7, with D perhaps TRBD2 (6 bases). The CDR3 length is 15 residues. V gave up 5 bases and J gave up 3 bases, with 17 bases separating them. Germline V gives CDR1 MDHEN, CDR2 SYDVKM. The CDR3 coding sequence is TGTGCCAGCAGTACCCCCGGGACTGCAAACTACGAGCAGTACTTC. Translating it yields CASSTPGTANYEQYF.

The chain uses TRBV7-9 and TRBJ2-1, with D unresolved. Germline CDR1 and CDR2: SEHNR and FQNEAQ (reference sequence). The CDR3 spans 12 residues. Trimming pared 5 bases from V and 3 bases from J, leaving 5 bases between. The CDR3 sequence: CASSPGYNEQFF. DNA of the CDR3: TGTGCCAGCAGCCCAGGCTACAATGAGCAGTTCTTC.